Each of the 20 T cell receptor beta chains below was sequenced from the same sample in a study of shared clonotypes between healthy human individuals (dated by TCRdb to the early 2020s). The method was the immunoSEQ multiplex PCR assay. The clones in this table, taken by TCRdb from immuneACCESS, are in-frame only. Not every clone is retained; where verified, under half of the shortfall comes from an unresolved V gene, and the cause of the rest is unknown. This sample gives under 1,100,000 clones in total; 75% to 80% of them show up just once. Of the sample, roughly 0.65% falls within the top ten clones. What was sequenced was memory CD4+ T cells from PBMCs. The cell subset or site tag for this specimen amounts to: CD45RA-negative fraction. The receptors come from a man in his late teens or twenties in good health. Some clones in this sample may be carry-over from other donors' samples.

Concerning this clone: Other DNA sequences within the sample encode an identical CDR3. This chain uses TRBV18 with TRBJ1-1; weak D call: TRBD1 (6 bases). The CDR3 loop spans 14 amino acids. Germline loops: CDR1 KGHSH, CDR2 LQKENI. Trimming pared 3 bases from V and 1 base from J, leaving 9 bases between. The CDR3 bases are TGTGCCAGCTCACCGCAGGGGTCGAACACTGAAGCTTTCTTT. As protein: CASSPQGSNTEAFF.

The rearrangement joins TRBV15 to TRBJ2-1; D gene uncertain. Trimming took 4 bases from V and 5 from J, leaving 12 bases between them. Per the germline V gene, CDR1 is LNHNV and CDR2 is YYDKDF (reference sequence). CDR3 length: 14 residues. The CDR3, as DNA: TGTGCCACCAGCATCAAGCTAGACAACAATGAGCAGTTCTTC. Protein product: CATSIKLDNNEQFF.

This clone was observed a few times. This CDR3 is also generated by other DNA sequences in the sample. This chain joins TRBV5-1 and TRBJ2-1; 9 positions agree with TRBD2. The CDR3 loop spans 15 amino acids. Germline trimming cut 2 bases from V and 4 bases from J; bases unmatched to any gene: 4. The V gene's germline CDR1 is SGHRS and CDR2 YFSETQ. The CDR3 region is CASSFSGSRYNEQFF. As DNA, the CDR3 is TGCGCCAGCAGCTTTAGCGGGAGTAGGTACAATGAGCAGTTCTTC.

The V and J genes are TRBV4-2 and TRBJ2-7, with D maybe TRBD1 (5 bases). Trimming shortened V by 1 base and J by 4 bases, and 14 bases separated the two germline ends. Germline lookup yields CDR1 LGHNA and CDR2 YNFKEQ. The CDR3 length is 15 residues. As DNA, the CDR3 is TGTGCCAGCAGCCAAGGAGGAGCCGCAGGGTACGAGCAGTACTTC. Translating gives CASSQGGAAGYEQYF.

V is TRBV19 and J is TRBJ2-7; D is perhaps TRBD1 (5 bases). Trimming took 2 bases from V and 3 from J, leaving 11 bases between them. CDR3 length equals 14 residues. From germline, CDR1 is LNHDA and CDR2 SQIVND (reference sequence). CDR3 bases: TGTGCCAGTAGTATACAGGGTGCTGACTACGAGCAGTACTTC. This codes for CASSIQGADYEQYF.

The rearrangement links TRBV4-2 to TRBJ2-5; no firm D call. From germline, CDR1 is LGHNA and CDR2 YNFKEQ. The CDR3 has 16 amino acids. V lost 1 base, J lost 1 base, and 13 bases lay in between. The CDR3 DNA reads as TGTGCCAGCAGCCAAGGCGAGGACGGCGGCCAAGAGACCCAGTACTTC. It codes for CASSQGEDGGQETQYF.

The chain is built from TRBV18 and TRBJ1-1; 10 bases agree with TRBD1. Germline V CDR1 and CDR2: KGHSH, LQKENI. V shed 6 bases, J shed 3 bases, and the junction held 4 bases outside the gene matches. The CDR3 is made up of 14 amino acids. The CDR3 spells CASSLGTGDTEAFF. The CDR3 DNA sequence: TGTGCCAGCTCCTTAGGGACAGGGGACACTGAAGCTTTCTTT.

A single count supports this clone. This chain uses TRBV6-5 with TRBJ2-7; 8 nucleotides match TRBD2. Germline CDR1 reads MNHEY; CDR2 reads SVGAGI. The V gene end was trimmed by 5 bases and the J gene end by 7 bases; junction bases not matched to a gene: 10. This CDR3 spans 14 amino acids. CDR3 bases: TGTGCCAGCAGTCAGGGGCTAGCGGGTAGGGAGCAGTACTTC. Residues: CASSQGLAGREQYF.

For this clone: This same CDR3 is encoded by further DNA sequences in the sample. The CDR3 nucleotides read TGCGCCAGCAGCTTTGGCGCAGGCTCCTACGAGCAGTACTTC. This sequence encodes CASSFGAGSYEQYF. The chain carries TRBV5-1 and TRBJ2-7; the D is unclear. The CDR3 contains 14 residues. Germline lookup yields CDR1 SGHRS and CDR2 YFSETQ. Trimming removed 2 bases at V and 0 bases at J, with 9 bases between.

The genes are TRBV4-1 and TRBJ2-1; D not certain. The CDR3 totals 17 residues. Germline assignment: CDR1 MGHRA and CDR2 YSYEKL. V was cut by 4 bases and J by 0 bases, with 16 bases left in between. CDR3 sequence: CASSPSPPEVSYNEQFF. CDR3 in DNA: TGCGCCAGCAGCCCTAGTCCCCCCGAGGTCTCCTACAATGAGCAGTTCTTC.

V gene TRBV14 combines with J gene TRBJ2-7, with 7 bases fitting TRBD2. This CDR3 is built from 13 residues. Germline V gene data show CDR1 as SGHDN and CDR2 as FVKESK. V gave up 0 bases and J gave up 9 bases; unmatched junction bases: 5. CDR3 residues: CASSQEGGIGQYF. CDR3 in DNA: TGTGCCAGCAGCCAAGAGGGGGGGATCGGGCAGTACTTC. Full variable domain (missing parts from reference TRBV14 and TRBJ2-7): EAGVTQFPSHSVIEKGQTVTLRCDPISGHDNLYWYRRVMGKEIKFLLHFVKESKQDESGMPNNRFLAERTGGTYSTLKVQPAELEDSGVYFCASSQEGGIGQYFGPGTRLTVT.

The chain is built from TRBV14 and TRBJ1-2, with D unresolved. This CDR3 contains 15 residues. Trimming removed 4 bases at V and 0 bases at J, with 12 bases between. Per germline, CDR1 SGHDN and CDR2 FVKESK. The CDR3 sequence is CASSLDFPTNYGYTF. In DNA, the CDR3 is TGTGCCAGCAGCCTCGACTTCCCTACTAACTATGGCTACACCTTC.

In the case of this clone: The same CDR3 arises from other DNA sequences in this sample as well. The rearrangement joins TRBV6-1 to TRBJ1-5, with D possibly TRBD1 on 5 matching bases. Trimming stripped 1 base from V and 7 bases from J, with 8 bases between. The CDR3 has 13 residues. Germline V gene data show CDR1 as MNHNS and CDR2 as SASEGT. CDR3 DNA sequence: TGTGCCAGCAGTGAAGGTCCAGGGCAGCCCCAGCATTTT. Protein: CASSEGPGQPQHF.

This clone has a count of ten or more. The same CDR3 can be traced to other DNA sequences in this sample. The CDR3 is CASSQTDYGELFF. CDR3 coding DNA: TGTGCCAGCAGCCAAACGGATTACGGGGAGCTGTTTTTT. The chain is built from TRBV7-2 and TRBJ2-2; the D is unclear. V was trimmed by 5 bases and J by 7 bases, leaving 11 bases between them. From germline, CDR1 is SGHTA and CDR2 FQGNSA. CDR3 length: 13 amino acids.

This clone was detected only a few times. The genes are TRBV9 and TRBJ1-1; D is uncertain. From germline, CDR1 is SGDLS and CDR2 YYNGEE. Trimming cost V 4 bases and J 3 bases, with 13 bases left between them. The CDR3 contains 14 residues. The CDR3 bases are TGTGCCAGCAGCTCACGGATCCGGGACACTGAAGCTTTCTTT. Its translation: CASSSRIRDTEAFF. The complete variable domain, with remaining parts taken from reference TRBV9 and TRBJ1-1, reads DSGVTQTPKHLITATGQRVTLRCSPRSGDLSVYWYQQSLDQGLQFLIQYYNGEERAKGNILERFSAQQFPDLHSELNLSSLELGDSALYFCASSSRIRDTEAFFGQGTRLTVV.

V usage is TRBV9 and J usage is TRBJ2-5; 9 bases align to TRBD2. This CDR3 spans 16 amino acids. Germline CDR1 SGDLS, CDR2 YYNGEE. Trimming removed 0 bases from V and 1 base from J; junction bases left unmatched: 4. CDR3 sequence (DNA): TGTGCCAGCAGCGTAGAGTCTAGCGGGGCCCAAGAGACCCAGTACTTC. Translation gives CASSVESSGAQETQYF.

This clone was counted only a few times. This chain joins TRBV5-1 and TRBJ2-2, with D perhaps assigned TRBD1 or TRBD2 (5 bases each). The V and J ends lost 8 bases and 1 base respectively, with 15 bases between them. Germline V gives CDR1 SGHRS, CDR2 YFSETQ. The CDR3 covers 15 residues. DNA of the CDR3: TGCGCCAGTACACCCGGGACCCTGAACACCGGGGAGCTGTTTTTT. Its translation is CASTPGTLNTGELFF. The variable domain in full, completed from reference TRBV5-1 and TRBJ2-2, reads KAGVTQTPRYLIKTRGQQVTLSCSPISGHRSVSWYQQTPGQGLQFLFEYFSETQRNKGNFPGRFSGRQFSNSRSEMNVSTLELGDSALYLCASTPGTLNTGELFFGEGSRLTVL.

This chain links TRBV6-1 with TRBJ1-1; TRBD1 matches at 10 bases. CDR1 and CDR2 (germline): MNHNS, SASEGT. V dropped 3 bases and J dropped 5; count of bases not matched to a gene: 6. This CDR3 has 15 amino acids. Written as DNA, the CDR3 is TGTGCCAGCAGTGAGGTACCGGGACAGGGGACTGAAGCTTTCTTT. This codes for CASSEVPGQGTEAFF.

This clone was detected only a few times. This chain joins TRBV28 and TRBJ1-4, with TRBD1 identical over 7 bases. The CDR3 extends over 14 amino acids. Germline V gene lookup returns CDR1 MDHEN and CDR2 SYDVKM. The V gene end was trimmed by 6 bases and the J gene end by 6 bases; junction bases not matched to a gene: 7. The CDR3 sequence is CASSPNRGDEKLFF. The CDR3 nucleotides read TGTGCCAGCAGCCCTAACAGGGGTGATGAAAAACTGTTTTTT.

The chain couples TRBV7-2 to TRBJ2-2; 13 bases fit TRBD2. CDR3 size: 19 residues. J was trimmed by 4 bases and V by 5 bases; bases with no gene match: 13. Germline CDR1 SGHTA, CDR2 FQGNSA. The CDR3 coding sequence is TGTGCCAGCAGCCCGAGACTAGCGGGAGGCCCTTTGGGCACCGGGGAGCTGTTTTTT. As protein: CASSPRLAGGPLGTGELFF.